A single sample gave rise to the 20 T cell receptor beta chains below, sequenced in a study of T cells in Graves' hyperthyroidism and ophthalmopathy. Amplification targeted TCR beta CDR3 regions from RNA transcripts. An initial round of RT-PCR targeting the TCR CDR3 relied on the HTBI primer set. One entry per CDR3 protein results from TCRdb running MiXCR on the multiplex PCR reads. The top ten hold over 50% of the sample, which has under 350,000 distinct CDR3 sequences, over 15% seen once. The sample comprised blood. The receptors originated from a woman aged 55-69 years with Graves' ophthalmopathy.

The chain carries TRBV4-3 and TRBJ2-7, with 7 bases aligning to TRBD2. This CDR3 has 15 amino acids. Per the germline V gene, CDR1 is LGHNA and CDR2 is YSLEER. The V gene end was trimmed by 0 bases and the J gene end by 3 bases; junction bases not matched to a gene: 5. For the CDR3, the DNA is TGCGCCAGCAGCCAAGAGCGGGGGACCTACTACGAGCAGTACTTC. Translated, it gives CASSQERGTYYEQYF.

In this sample, this clonotype turned up a few times. The V and J genes are TRBV20-1 and TRBJ1-4; no clear D gene. Germline assignment: CDR1 DFQATT and CDR2 SNEGSKA (reference sequence). The CDR3 runs 13 residues. V lost 3 bases to trimming and J lost 6 bases, with 11 bases between them. The CDR3 nucleotides read TGCAGTGCTAGGAAGCAGGTTGATGAAAAACTGTTTTTT. As protein: CSARKQVDEKLFF.

This clonotype occurred many times. This chain links TRBV2 with TRBJ2-5; tentatively, D is TRBD2 (5 bases). The CDR3 is made up of 14 amino acids. Germline V gene lookup returns CDR1 SNHLY and CDR2 FYNNEI. Trimming shortened V by 3 bases and J by 1 base, and 9 bases separated the two germline ends. The CDR3 DNA sequence: TGTGCCAGCAGTGACTGGGAGTCCCAAGAGACCCAGTACTTC. Translating gives CASSDWESQETQYF.

Ten or more counts support this clonotype. The chain joins TRBV5-1 to TRBJ2-3, with unresolved D. V lost 2 bases and J 3 bases, leaving 10 bases between the germline ends. The CDR3 is 14 residues long. Looked up from germline, CDR1 is SGHRS and CDR2 is YFSETQ. The CDR3 region has the DNA TGCGCCAGCAGCTTCGTCGGCCAAACAGATACGCAGTATTTT. This sequence encodes CASSFVGQTDTQYF.

The table lists this clonotype with many counts. The chain recombines TRBV20-1 with TRBJ2-3; weak D call: TRBD1 (6 bases). Trimming shortened V by 7 bases and J by 0 bases, and 14 bases separated the two germline ends. This CDR3 contains 14 residues. From germline, CDR1 is DFQATT and CDR2 SNEGSKA (reference sequence). CDR3 protein: CSVPNRVSTDTQYF. CDR3 sequence (DNA): TGCAGTGTTCCCAACAGGGTGAGCACAGATACGCAGTATTTT.

The J gene is TRBJ1-4, the V gene TRBV4-3, with TRBD1 matching over 7 bases. Germline-derived CDR1 and CDR2 are LGHNA and YSLEER. V dropped 3 bases and J dropped 8; count of bases not matched to a gene: 12. This CDR3 contains 16 residues. Here the CDR3 DNA reads TGCGCCAGCAGCCAGGCAAACAGGGGATTTACGGAAAAACTGTTTTTT. Amino acid sequence: CASSQANRGFTEKLFF.

The sample holds a few counts of this clonotype. The chain links TRBV3-1 to TRBJ1-3; the match to TRBD1 covers 10 bases. The CDR3 length is 16 residues. V shed 5 bases and J 4 bases; nucleotides not matched to a gene: 8. Germline lookup yields CDR1 LGHDT and CDR2 YNNKEL (reference sequence). CDR3 bases: TGTGCCAGCAGCGGAGGGGGACAGGGGTTCGGAAACACCATATATTTT. Translating gives CASSGGGQGFGNTIYF. Combining the CDR3 with reference TRBV3-1 and TRBJ1-3 gives the whole variable domain DTAVSQTPKYLVTQMGNDKSIKCEQNLGHDTMYWYKQDSKKFLKIMFSYNNKELIINETVPNRFSPKSPDKAHLNLHINSLELGDSAVYFCASSGGGQGFGNTIYFGEGSWLTVV.

V and J are TRBV25-1 and TRBJ2-7; 8 bases map to TRBD1. V shed 3 bases and J 2 bases; nucleotides not matched to a gene: 15. This CDR3 contains 18 residues. Germline V gene sequence: CDR1 MGHDK, CDR2 SYGVNS. As DNA, the CDR3 is TGTGCCAGCAGTGACCCTATAGGTTCTAACAGGGGGGCCTACGAGCAGTACTTC. It yields the protein CASSDPIGSNRGAYEQYF.

The V gene is TRBV7-9, the J gene TRBJ2-2; 11 bases line up with TRBD1. The trim removed 4 bases at V and 3 bases at J, leaving 4 bases unmatched. CDR1 and CDR2 from the germline V gene are SEHNR and FQNEAQ (reference sequence). This CDR3 has 16 amino acids. The chain's CDR3 is CASSSPGQGDTGELFF. The CDR3 coding sequence is TGTGCCAGCAGCTCTCCGGGACAGGGGGACACCGGGGAGCTGTTTTTT.

This clonotype turned up a few times. This chain links TRBV7-2 with TRBJ1-5; no definite D call. The CDR3 totals 13 residues. The germline gives CDR1 SGHTA, CDR2 FQGNSA. Trimming removed 7 bases from V and 5 bases from J, with 12 bases in between. The CDR3 DNA sequence: TGTGCCAGCACTCAAAACAGAGATCAGCCCCAGCATTTT. This sequence encodes CASTQNRDQPQHF.

V and J are TRBV27 and TRBJ2-3; 16 bases are shared with TRBD2. The V gene end was trimmed by 6 bases and the J gene end by 10 bases; junction bases not matched to a gene: 10. Germline loops: CDR1 MNHEY, CDR2 SMNVEV (reference sequence). This CDR3 comprises 16 residues. DNA for the CDR3: TGTGCCAGCAGCTTCGGGACTAGCGGGGGGGCCAGGGCGCAGTATTTT. It codes for CASSFGTSGGARAQYF.

The chain is built from TRBV6-2 or TRBV6-3 and TRBJ1-1; D remains ambiguous. Looked up from germline, CDR1 is MNHEY and CDR2 is SVGEGT. V lost 0 bases and J lost 0, with 11 bases in between. There are 16 residues in the CDR3. In nucleotides, the CDR3 is TGTGCCAGCAGTTACTCCCTCTGGCAGATGAACACTGAAGCTTTCTTT. Amino acid sequence: CASSYSLWQMNTEAFF.

This clonotype was seen repeatedly, ten times or more. V is TRBV2 and J is TRBJ1-5; 7 nucleotides line up with TRBD1. The CDR3 is 16 amino acids. The germline gives CDR1 SNHLY, CDR2 FYNNEI. Trimming cost V 6 bases and J 3 bases; bases outside gene matches: 11. CDR3 coding DNA: TGTGCCAGCAGCGTTAGGGGGCAAAGAAACAATCAGCCCCAGCATTTT. Translating it yields CASSVRGQRNNQPQHF.

This clonotype showed up many times. This chain uses TRBV20-1 with TRBJ1-6; D remains unclear. V was pared by 0 bases and J by 8 bases, with 8 bases between. Per the germline V gene, CDR1 is DFQATT and CDR2 is SNEGSKA (reference sequence). This CDR3 spans 13 amino acids. Here the CDR3 reads CSAREDRDSPLHF. CDR3 sequence (DNA): TGCAGTGCTAGAGAGGACCGCGATTCACCCCTCCACTTT.

This clonotype was found many times. The chain has TRBV19 and TRBJ2-7; 7 bases match TRBD1. With 5 bases clipped from V and 6 bases from J, the junction kept 10 bases outside the gene matches. CDR3 length equals 14 residues. In germline, CDR1 is LNHDA, CDR2 SQIVND (reference sequence). Here the CDR3 reads CASSSQRQGGEQYF. CDR3 DNA sequence: TGTGCCAGTAGTTCTCAAAGACAGGGTGGCGAGCAGTACTTC.

The sample holds a few counts of this clonotype. The rearrangement links TRBV6-5 to TRBJ2-3; TRBD2 aligns across 11 bases. The germline V gene encodes CDR1 MNHEY and CDR2 SVGAGI. This CDR3 has 18 amino acids. Unmatched junction bases numbered 5, after V lost 0 bases and J lost 0 bases. CDR3 region: CASSYSRRTSGSTDTQYF. The CDR3 region has the DNA TGTGCCAGCAGTTACTCCCGTAGGACTAGCGGGAGCACAGATACGCAGTATTTT.

This chain links TRBV9 with TRBJ1-1, with D unresolved. Germline V gives CDR1 SGDLS, CDR2 YYNGEE. The CDR3 spans 13 residues. V lost 3 bases and J 7 bases, leaving 13 bases between the germline ends. Here the CDR3 reads CASSEGPYDEAFF. The DNA for the CDR3 is TGTGCCAGCAGCGAAGGGCCGTATGATGAAGCTTTCTTT.

This clonotype came up many times. This rearrangement joins TRBV7-7 to TRBJ2-2; 15 bases are a match to TRBD2. The CDR3 contains 16 residues. The V gene's germline CDR1 is SSHAT and CDR2 FNYEAQ (reference sequence). With V trimmed by 5 bases and J by 6 bases, 4 bases remained unmatched. The CDR3 sequence: CASSPGLAGGPGELFF. Written as DNA, the CDR3 is TGTGCCAGCAGCCCCGGACTAGCGGGAGGGCCCGGGGAGCTGTTTTTT.

This clonotype was recorded a few times. This chain joins TRBV5-1 and TRBJ2-1; 8 nucleotides line up with TRBD1. The germline gives CDR1 SGHRS, CDR2 YFSETQ. CDR3 length: 16 amino acids. Trimming took 1 base from V and 4 from J; bases not matched to a gene: 7. The CDR3 region is CASSLYGTGLYNEQFF. Here the CDR3 DNA reads TGCGCCAGCAGCTTGTATGGGACAGGATTGTACAATGAGCAGTTCTTC.

In this sample, this clonotype turned up many times. The gene calls are TRBV5-5 and TRBJ2-5, with 7 nucleotides matching TRBD1. There are 15 residues in the CDR3. V trimming: 4 bases; J trimming: 5 bases; junction bases outside the gene matches: 11. The germline V gene encodes CDR1 SGHKS and CDR2 YYEKEE (reference sequence). CDR3 in amino acids: CASSRQTVTGETQYF. The CDR3 DNA follows: TGTGCCAGCAGCCGCCAGACAGTGACAGGGGAGACCCAGTACTTC.